One T cell receptor beta chain is described in this entry. This record comes from a study of blood T cell repertoires in COVID-19. With 2 bases clipped from V and 9 bases from J, the junction kept 10 bases outside the gene matches. The CDR3 extends over 14 amino acids. Per germline, CDR1 SQVTM and CDR2 ANQGSEA. Libraries were prepared by immunoSEQ multiplex PCR; TCRdb keeps only in-frame clonotypes and omits some of them. The top ten clones hold around 6.6% of a sample with more than 250,000 clones, around 90% of them seen once. The V call is TRBV29-1, the J call TRBJ2-4; 7 nucleotides line up with TRBD1. This TCR came from a man aged 18-30 years who had recovered from COVID-19. Sequences were obtained from peripheral blood. The CDR3 loop is CSVEPTGAPPIQYF. The CDR3 coding sequence is TGCAGCGTTGAACCCACAGGGGCCCCCCCCATTCAGTACTTC.